This T cell receptor beta chain was sequenced for a study of T cells in Graves' hyperthyroidism and ophthalmopathy. In the case of this clonotype: One junction end does not reproduce the germline sequence, and a read error may be involved.

When ophthalmopathy did not progress within 18 months, Graves' hyperthyroidism was considered stable. Amplified TCR beta CDR3 regions derived from RNA transcripts. Primed by the HTBI set, a first-round RT-PCR was run on the TCR CDR3. One entry per CDR3 protein, called by TCRdb with MiXCR from the multiplex PCR reads. The repertoire holds some 510,000 distinct CDR3 sequences, with 46% as singletons. This CDR3 has 15 amino acids. Germline loops: CDR1 SGHTA, CDR2 FQGNSA. Sequencing used peripheral blood or thyroid tissue (not recorded which). This sequence originates from a woman under 30 with Graves' hyperthyroidism. The chain links TRBV7-2 to TRBJ2-6; D call uncertain. CDR3 in DNA: TGCGCCAGCAGCCGCGTGGGCTCTGGGGCCAACGTCCTGACTTTC. Translation gives CASSRVGSGANVLTF.